This is a list of T cell receptor beta chains from one sample in a study of shared clonotypes between healthy human individuals. Profiling relied on immunoSEQ multiplex PCR, and the TCRdb table lists in-frame clones only, not all of them. The data contain roughly 1,100,000 clones, around 76% of them seen just once; the ten biggest clones take up approximately 1.3%. Sequenced sample: memory CD4+ T cells sorted from blood. These receptors were obtained from a man aged 18-30 years in good health. CDR3s include the opening cysteine and the closing phenylalanine or tryptophan. The D gene is left open where the match is weak. The size entry is marked missing in some rows and otherwise reads once, few, many or a size class.

clone_size j_call v_call d_call cdr3_aa cdr3_nt
- TRBJ1-1 TRBV7-9 TRBD1 CASSQQGSLHTEAFF TGTGCCAGCAGTCAACAGGGGAGCCTTCATACTGAAGCTTTCTTT
few TRBJ2-2 TRBV9 - CASSVENTGTGELFF TGTGCCAGCAGCGTAGAGAACACGGGGACCGGGGAGCTGTTTTTT
- TRBJ1-4 TRBV5-1 - CASSFGRVNEKLFF TGCGCCAGCAGCTTTGGCAGGGTTAATGAAAAACTGTTTTTT
once TRBJ2-3 TRBV5-1 - CASSLDRVSADTQYF TGCGCCAGCAGCTTGGACAGGGTCAGCGCAGATACGCAGTATTTT
- TRBJ2-7 TRBV6-6 TRBD2 CASTQREGYEQYF TGTGCCAGCACTCAGCGGGAGGGTTACGAGCAGTACTTC
few TRBJ1-3 TRBV30 - CACCGNTIYF TGTGCCTGTTGCGGAAACACCATATATTTT
- TRBJ2-1 TRBV11-2 TRBD2 CASSLDPGGVQFF TGTGCCAGCAGCTTAGACCCGGGAGGGGTCCAGTTCTTC
- TRBJ1-5 TRBV28 TRBD1 CASSSPDRRAQPQHF TGTGCCAGCAGTTCTCCGGACAGGAGGGCGCAGCCCCAGCATTTT
- TRBJ1-4 TRBV6-5 - CASSPSRRQEKLFF TGTGCCAGCAGTCCGTCACGTCGTCAGGAAAAACTGTTTTTT
- TRBJ1-5 TRBV6-1 - CASSEVGWGTESNQPQHF TGTGCCAGCAGTGAAGTAGGATGGGGCACAGAAAGCAATCAGCCCCAGCATTTT
- TRBJ2-5 TRBV9 - CASSVAAGSQETQYF TGTGCCAGCAGCGTAGCTGCAGGGAGTCAAGAGACCCAGTACTTC
- TRBJ2-5 TRBV4-3 TRBD2 CASSQEGTSGLGTQYF TGCGCCAGCAGCCAAGAAGGGACTAGCGGTTTGGGGACCCAGTACTTC
- TRBJ2-7 TRBV11-2 - CASSLNRDYEQYF TGTGCCAGCAGCTTGAACAGAGACTACGAGCAGTACTTC
- TRBJ2-7 TRBV6-1 - CASSVGQSEQYF TGTGCCAGCAGTGTCGGACAAAGCGAGCAGTACTTC
- TRBJ1-5 TRBV28 - CASSPPSSHQQPQHF TGTGCCAGCAGTCCTCCGTCTTCGCATCAGCAGCCCCAGCATTTT